The 32 T cell receptor beta chains below all came from one sample that was sequenced in a study of blood T cell repertoires in COVID-19. Profiled with immunoSEQ multiplex PCR; TCRdb holds only in-frame clones, not every one. This table holds about 20,000 clones, roughly 78% found once. Sequencing was done on a sample of peripheral blood. The receptors stem from a man older than 75 with acute or convalescent COVID-19.

V is TRBV5-1 and J is TRBJ2-1; 7 bases are shared with TRBD2. Trimming removed 2 bases from V and 7 bases from J; junction bases left unmatched: 3. Germline lookup yields CDR1 SGHRS and CDR2 YFSETQ. This CDR3 has 13 amino acids. The DNA for the CDR3 is TGCGCCAGCAGCTTTGGAGCGGGAAATGAGCAGTTCTTC. Protein product: CASSFGAGNEQFF.

This chain links TRBV5-5 with TRBJ2-3, with 8 bases fitting TRBD2. V lost 3 bases, J lost 7 bases, and 13 bases stayed unmatched. Per the germline V gene, CDR1 is SGHKS and CDR2 is YYEKEE (reference sequence). This CDR3 is built from 16 residues. This chain's CDR3 is CASSSSGSGGPNTQYF. Written as DNA, the CDR3 is TGTGCCAGCAGCTCCAGCGGCTCGGGAGGGCCAAATACGCAGTATTTT.

This clone was seen a few times. The rearrangement uses TRBV27 and TRBJ2-7; D is perhaps TRBD2 (6 bases). Germline assignment: CDR1 MNHEY and CDR2 SMNVEV (reference sequence). V lost 3 bases and J lost 0, with 12 bases in between. The CDR3 runs to 15 residues. CDR3 loop: CASSFAGLSSYEQYF. CDR3 DNA sequence: TGTGCCAGCAGTTTCGCGGGGCTGAGCTCCTACGAGCAGTACTTC.

The chain is built from TRBV27 and TRBJ1-2; 7 nucleotides agree with TRBD1. Germline CDR1 reads MNHEY; CDR2 reads SMNVEV (reference sequence). This CDR3 has 13 residues. V shed 6 bases and J 7 bases; nucleotides not matched to a gene: 8. The CDR3 DNA reads as TGTGCCAGCAGGTCGACAGGGTTGGTTGGCTACACCTTC. The encoded protein is CASRSTGLVGYTF.

A few counts support this clone. This chain links TRBV5-4 with TRBJ1-2; the D is unclear. V lost 4 bases, J lost 2 bases, and 12 bases lay in between. This CDR3 contains 14 residues. Germline CDR1 is SGHNT and CDR2 is YYREEE (reference sequence). CDR3 region: CASSGSTKNYGYTF. Written as DNA, the CDR3 is TGTGCCAGCAGCGGCTCGACAAAAAACTATGGCTACACCTTC.

The V call is TRBV29-1, the J call TRBJ2-5, with 7 nucleotides matching TRBD1. V lost 8 bases, J lost 4 bases, and 7 bases stayed unmatched. The CDR3 extends over 12 amino acids. The V gene's germline CDR1 is SQVTM and CDR2 ANQGSEA. The CDR3 DNA follows: TGCAGCCTCGGGACAGACCGAGAGACCCAGTACTTC. Translated, it gives CSLGTDRETQYF.

The CDR3 is CASSLREGLTDTQYF. The CDR3 DNA reads TGTGCCAGCAGTTTAAGAGAGGGACTCACAGATACGCAGTATTTT. The rearrangement links TRBV27 to TRBJ2-3; D is possibly TRBD2 (6 bases). From germline, CDR1 is MNHEY and CDR2 SMNVEV (reference sequence). The CDR3 is 15 amino acids. Between the trimmed V and J ends, which lost 2 bases and 2 bases, there was a span of 11 bases.

The chain joins TRBV19 to TRBJ2-1, with 8 bases identical to TRBD2. This CDR3 contains 15 residues. V was pared by 5 bases and J by 1 base, with 4 bases of the junction left unmatched. In germline, CDR1 is LNHDA, CDR2 SQIVND (reference sequence). For the CDR3, the DNA is TGTGCCAGTAGTCCCCCGGGGGGGTCCTACAATGAGCAGTTCTTC. Translating it yields CASSPPGGSYNEQFF.

The rearrangement joins TRBV3-1 (or the pseudogene TRBV3-2) to TRBJ2-3, with D maybe TRBD2 (6 bases). The CDR3 length is 15 residues. Trimming left V 4 bases short and J 0 bases short, with 11 bases between. Germline CDR1 LGHDT, CDR2 YNNKEL (reference sequence). In DNA form, the CDR3 reads TGTGCCAGCAGCCCCACCGGGACTAGCACAGATACGCAGTATTTT. This sequence encodes CASSPTGTSTDTQYF.

The gene calls are TRBV7-8 and TRBJ2-3, with 11 bases aligning to TRBD2. The CDR3 has 17 residues. The junction had 8 bases not matched to a gene; V was cut back by 2 bases and J by 4 bases. In germline, CDR1 is SGHVS, CDR2 FQNEAQ. The CDR3 region has the DNA TGTGCCAGCAGCTTAACCCAAACTAGCGGGAGATCAGATACGCAGTATTTT. Translation: CASSLTQTSGRSDTQYF.

The rearrangement uses TRBV28 and TRBJ1-2; TRBD1 aligns across 9 bases. The trim removed 5 bases at V and 3 bases at J, leaving 7 bases unmatched. Germline CDR1 is MDHEN and CDR2 is SYDVKM. The CDR3 covers 15 residues. The CDR3 DNA reads TGTGCCAGCAGTACTCTAACAGGGGGCCACTATGGCTACACCTTC. Its protein is CASSTLTGGHYGYTF.

The rearrangement links TRBV5-1 to TRBJ2-3, with unresolved D. This CDR3 is 13 amino acids long. V was shortened by 2 bases and J by 0 bases, with 4 bases between the two germline ends. Germline-derived CDR1 and CDR2 are SGHRS and YFSETQ. The CDR3 loop reads CASSFGSTDTQYF. CDR3 nucleotide sequence: TGCGCCAGCAGCTTCGGTAGCACAGATACGCAGTATTTT.

The V gene is TRBV30, the J gene TRBJ1-6; D is perhaps TRBD1 (5 bases). Trimming pared 4 bases from V and 10 bases from J, leaving 11 bases between. The CDR3 spans 12 residues. Germline V gene sequence: CDR1 GTSNPN, CDR2 SVGIG (reference sequence). The CDR3 DNA is TGTGCCTGGAAGTTCCAGGGATCACCCCTCCACTTT. Translated, it gives CAWKFQGSPLHF.

The chain carries TRBV3-1 (or the pseudogene TRBV3-2) and TRBJ1-1; 7 nucleotides align to TRBD1. The CDR3 is made up of 16 amino acids. With 1 base clipped from V and 3 bases from J, the junction kept 8 bases outside the gene matches. CDR1 and CDR2 (germline): LGHDT, YNNKEL (reference sequence). CDR3 residues: CASSQVTGARDTEAFF. CDR3 sequence (DNA): TGTGCCAGCAGCCAAGTAACAGGGGCGCGGGACACTGAAGCTTTCTTT.

This chain uses TRBV6-5 with TRBJ2-2, with 9 bases that match TRBD1. Germline loops: CDR1 MNHEY, CDR2 SVGAGI. The ends lost 8 bases at V and 3 bases at J; junction bases unmatched: 4. There are 14 residues in the CDR3. The CDR3, as DNA: TGTGCCAGCGGGCGGACAGGGGACACCGGGGAGCTGTTTTTT. Translated: CASGRTGDTGELFF.

V usage is TRBV29-1 and J usage is TRBJ2-1; D may be TRBD1 (5 bases). The length of the CDR3 is 12 residues. In germline, CDR1 is SQVTM, CDR2 ANQGSEA. Between the trimmed V and J ends, which lost 6 bases and 7 bases, there was a span of 13 bases. DNA for the CDR3: TGCAGCGTCAGTAAGGGGTTAAATGAGCAGTTCTTC. It yields the protein CSVSKGLNEQFF.

The V and J genes are TRBV11-3 and TRBJ2-3; 8 nucleotides match TRBD2. V lost 3 bases to trimming and J lost 1 base; unmatched junction nucleotides: 9. The CDR3 contains 17 residues. The germline gives CDR1 SGHNT, CDR2 YENEEA. CDR3 coding DNA: TGTGCCAGCAGCTTTAACGCCGGGGGGGTTCGCACAGATACGCAGTATTTT. Its protein is CASSFNAGGVRTDTQYF. The full variable domain, in which reference TRBV11-3 and TRBJ2-3 provide the parts outside the CDR3, is EAGVVQSPRYKIIEKKQPVAFWCNPISGHNTLYWYLQNLGQGPELLIRYENEEAVDDSQLPKDRFSAERLKGVDSTLKIQPAELGDSAVYLCASSFNAGGVRTDTQYFGPGTRLTVL.

This clone was observed a handful of times. The V gene is TRBV28, the J gene TRBJ1-3, with no clear D. Trimming stripped 3 bases from V and 0 bases from J, with 6 bases between. The CDR3 has 14 amino acids. Looked up from germline, CDR1 is MDHEN and CDR2 is SYDVKM. CDR3 sequence (DNA): TGTGCCAGCAGTTTTGGGCTCTCTGGAAACACCATATATTTT. Amino acid sequence: CASSFGLSGNTIYF.

The CDR3 sequence: CASSIRRDNSPLHF. The CDR3 DNA sequence: TGTGCCAGCAGTATCCGCAGGGATAATTCACCCCTCCACTTT. This chain joins TRBV28 and TRBJ1-6, with a weak D call TRBD1 (5 bases). There are 14 residues in the CDR3. Germline V gene lookup returns CDR1 MDHEN and CDR2 SYDVKM. Trimming pared 5 bases from V and 5 bases from J, leaving 10 bases between.

The chain combines TRBV7-2 with TRBJ1-1, with 10 bases matching TRBD1. CDR3 length equals 17 residues. V was clipped by 2 bases and J by 1 base; unmatched bases: 7. From germline, CDR1 is SGHTA and CDR2 FQGNSA. This chain's CDR3 is CASSLNLRQGANTEAFF. The CDR3, as DNA: TGTGCCAGCAGCTTAAATCTAAGACAGGGGGCGAACACTGAAGCTTTCTTT.

The V gene is TRBV27, the J gene TRBJ1-5; D gene unclear. The CDR3 covers 15 residues. The germline V gene encodes CDR1 MNHEY and CDR2 SMNVEV (reference sequence). Trimming removed 3 bases from V and 0 bases from J, with 9 bases in between. The chain's CDR3 is CASSFRGYSNQPQHF. The CDR3 nucleotides are TGTGCCAGCAGTTTCCGAGGTTATAGCAATCAGCCCCAGCATTTT.

This rearrangement joins TRBV28 to TRBJ2-5; 7 bases agree with TRBD1. The V and J ends lost 1 base and 3 bases, in that order; junction bases with no gene match: 2. This CDR3 region has 14 residues. Germline-derived CDR1 and CDR2 are MDHEN and SYDVKM. CDR3 sequence reads: CASSLYQGEETQYF. Here the CDR3 DNA reads TGTGCCAGCAGTTTATATCAGGGGGAAGAGACCCAGTACTTC.

This chain links TRBV21-1 with TRBJ2-2; the D segment call TRBD1 is taken from the table without a DNA check. TRBV21-1 is flagged as a pseudogene. The CDR3 consists of 17 residues. The CDR3 sequence is CASSKREAGLFTGELFF. The CDR3 DNA sequence: TGTGCCAGCAGCAAAAGGGAAGCAGGGTTATTCACCGGGGAGCTGTTTTTT.

The table lists this clone with a few counts. The V and J genes are TRBV11-3 and TRBJ2-7, with TRBD2 matching 9 bases. Germline CDR1 reads SGHNT; CDR2 reads YENEEA. The CDR3 loop spans 15 amino acids. With V trimmed by 5 bases and J by 5 bases, 10 bases remained unmatched. The CDR3 reads CASSAGGSGSHEQYF. CDR3 bases: TGTGCCAGCAGCGCCGGGGGTAGCGGGAGCCACGAGCAGTACTTC.

The V call is TRBV7-8, the J call TRBJ1-1; TRBD1 might be the D (5 bases). The germline V gene encodes CDR1 SGHVS and CDR2 FQNEAQ. V lost 2 bases, J lost 9 bases, and 13 bases lay in between. The CDR3 is made up of 13 amino acids. The CDR3 protein is CASSLRARGKAFF. CDR3 DNA sequence: TGTGCCAGCAGCTTACGGGCGCGGGGCAAAGCTTTCTTT. The complete variable domain, with remaining parts taken from reference TRBV7-8 and TRBJ1-1, reads GAGVSQSPRYKVAKRGQDVALRCDPISGHVSLFWYQQALGQGPEFLTYFQNEAQLDKSGLPSDRFFAERPEGSVSTLKIQRTQQEDSAVYLCASSLRARGKAFFGQGTRLTVV.

V gene TRBV5-6 combines with J gene TRBJ1-5, with D possibly TRBD1 on 5 matching bases. The CDR3 length is 15 residues. Germline lookup yields CDR1 SGHDT and CDR2 YYEEEE. V lost 2 bases and J lost 0, with 9 bases in between. CDR3 DNA: TGTGCCAGCAGCTTTATGGGGGGTAGCAATCAGCCCCAGCATTTT. Translated: CASSFMGGSNQPQHF. The full variable domain, with the rest looked up from reference TRBV5-6 and TRBJ1-5, is DAGVTQSPTHLIKTRGQQVTLRCSPKSGHDTVSWYQQALGQGPQFIFQYYEEEERQRGNFPDRFSGHQFPNYSSELNVNALLLGDSALYLCASSFMGGSNQPQHFGDGTRLSIL.

This clone occurred a few times. The V gene is TRBV7-9, the J gene TRBJ2-4, with 7 bases fitting TRBD2. V lost 0 bases to trimming and J lost 7 bases; unmatched junction nucleotides: 6. Germline-derived CDR1 and CDR2 are SEHNR and FQNEAQ (reference sequence). The CDR3 covers 15 residues. This CDR3 reads CASSLATPLANIQYF. The CDR3 DNA sequence: TGTGCCAGCAGCTTAGCGACCCCACTAGCGAACATTCAGTACTTC.

The CDR3 DNA reads as TGTGCCAGCAGCCCAACGACAGGGGCTAACTATGGCTACACCTTC. Its translation is CASSPTTGANYGYTF. The chain recombines TRBV7-2 with TRBJ1-2; 8 nucleotides match TRBD1. CDR3 length: 15 residues. In germline, CDR1 is SGHTA, CDR2 FQGNSA. With 5 bases clipped from V and 0 bases from J, the junction kept 5 bases outside the gene matches. The whole variable domain, filled in from reference TRBV7-2 and TRBJ1-2, reads GAGVSQSPSNKVTEKGKDVELRCDPISGHTALYWYRQSLGQGLEFLIYFQGNSAPDKSGLPSDRFSAERTGGSVSTLTIQRTQQEDSAVYLCASSPTTGANYGYTFGSGTRLTVV.

The chain recombines TRBV30 with TRBJ2-1, with 7 bases matching TRBD2. Looked up from germline, CDR1 is GTSNPN and CDR2 is SVGIG (reference sequence). Losses at the gene ends were 5 bases for V and 9 bases for J; bases not matched to a gene: 10. The CDR3 runs 13 residues. The CDR3 protein is CAWGTLAVREQFF. In DNA, the CDR3 is TGTGCCTGGGGAACTCTAGCGGTTCGTGAGCAGTTCTTC.

The chain carries TRBV6-4 and TRBJ2-3; 10 nucleotides agree with TRBD2. The CDR3 totals 16 residues. The germline V gene has CDR1 MRHNA and CDR2 SNTAGT. The V segment lost 2 bases and the J segment 1 base; nucleotides outside the gene matches: 3. CDR3 DNA sequence: TGTGCCAGCAGTGACCTAGCGGGAGAAGGCACAGATACGCAGTATTTT. Translation: CASSDLAGEGTDTQYF.

V is TRBV20-1 and J is TRBJ1-2, with 7 bases lining up with TRBD1. The ends lost 3 bases at V and 4 bases at J; junction bases unmatched: 11. Germline assignment: CDR1 DFQATT and CDR2 SNEGSKA (reference sequence). This CDR3 spans 15 amino acids. This CDR3 reads CSASSPGQSFYGYTF. The CDR3 nucleotides are TGCAGTGCTAGTTCTCCGGGACAGAGTTTCTATGGCTACACCTTC.

CDR3 coding DNA: TGTGCCAGCACAGATTTTTTAATCACTGAAGCTTTCTTT. This gives the protein CASTDFLITEAFF. This sequence joins TRBV25-1 and TRBJ1-1; D remains ambiguous. V lost 7 bases, J lost 4 bases, and 13 bases lay in between. The CDR3 consists of 13 residues. Per germline, CDR1 MGHDK and CDR2 SYGVNS.